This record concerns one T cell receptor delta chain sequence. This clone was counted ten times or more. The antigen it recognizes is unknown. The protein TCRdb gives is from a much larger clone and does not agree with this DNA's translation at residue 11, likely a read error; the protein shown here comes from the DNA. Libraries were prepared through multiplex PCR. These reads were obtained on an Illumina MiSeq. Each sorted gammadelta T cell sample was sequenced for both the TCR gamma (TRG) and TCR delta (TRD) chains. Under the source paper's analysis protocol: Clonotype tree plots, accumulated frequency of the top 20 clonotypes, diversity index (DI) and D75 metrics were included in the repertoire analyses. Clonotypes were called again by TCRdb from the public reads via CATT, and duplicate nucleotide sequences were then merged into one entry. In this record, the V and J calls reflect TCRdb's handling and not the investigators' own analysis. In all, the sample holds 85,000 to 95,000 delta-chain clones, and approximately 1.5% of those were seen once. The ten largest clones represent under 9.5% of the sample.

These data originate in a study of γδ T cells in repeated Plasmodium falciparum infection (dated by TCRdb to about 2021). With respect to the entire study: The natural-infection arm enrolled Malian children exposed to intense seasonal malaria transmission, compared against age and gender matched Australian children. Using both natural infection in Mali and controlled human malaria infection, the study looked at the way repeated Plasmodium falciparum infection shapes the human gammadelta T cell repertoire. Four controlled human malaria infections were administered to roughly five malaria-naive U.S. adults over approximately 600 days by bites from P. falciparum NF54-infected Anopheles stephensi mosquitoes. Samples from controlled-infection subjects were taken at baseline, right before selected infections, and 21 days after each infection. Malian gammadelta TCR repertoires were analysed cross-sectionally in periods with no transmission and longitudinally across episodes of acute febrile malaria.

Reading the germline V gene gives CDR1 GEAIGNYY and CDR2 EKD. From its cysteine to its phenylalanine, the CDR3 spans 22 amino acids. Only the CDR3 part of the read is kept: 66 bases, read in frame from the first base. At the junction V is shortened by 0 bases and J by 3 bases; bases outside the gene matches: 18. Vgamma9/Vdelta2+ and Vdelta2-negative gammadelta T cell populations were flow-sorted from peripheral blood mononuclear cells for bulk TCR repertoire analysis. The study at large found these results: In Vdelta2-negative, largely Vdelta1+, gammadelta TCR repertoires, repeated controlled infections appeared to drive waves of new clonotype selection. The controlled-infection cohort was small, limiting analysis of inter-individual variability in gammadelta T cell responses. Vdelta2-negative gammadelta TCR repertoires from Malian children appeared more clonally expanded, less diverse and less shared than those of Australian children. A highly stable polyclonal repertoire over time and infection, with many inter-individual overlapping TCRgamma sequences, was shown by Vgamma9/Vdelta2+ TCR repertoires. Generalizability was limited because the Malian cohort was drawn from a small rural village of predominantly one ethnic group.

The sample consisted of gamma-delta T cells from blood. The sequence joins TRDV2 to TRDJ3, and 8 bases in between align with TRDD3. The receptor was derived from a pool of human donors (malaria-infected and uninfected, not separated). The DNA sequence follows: TGTGCCTGTGACACCGTGTCCCTGGGGGAGGCAAACGGGGTCTGGGACACCCGACAGATGTTTTTC. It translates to CACDTVSLGEANGVWDTRQMFF.